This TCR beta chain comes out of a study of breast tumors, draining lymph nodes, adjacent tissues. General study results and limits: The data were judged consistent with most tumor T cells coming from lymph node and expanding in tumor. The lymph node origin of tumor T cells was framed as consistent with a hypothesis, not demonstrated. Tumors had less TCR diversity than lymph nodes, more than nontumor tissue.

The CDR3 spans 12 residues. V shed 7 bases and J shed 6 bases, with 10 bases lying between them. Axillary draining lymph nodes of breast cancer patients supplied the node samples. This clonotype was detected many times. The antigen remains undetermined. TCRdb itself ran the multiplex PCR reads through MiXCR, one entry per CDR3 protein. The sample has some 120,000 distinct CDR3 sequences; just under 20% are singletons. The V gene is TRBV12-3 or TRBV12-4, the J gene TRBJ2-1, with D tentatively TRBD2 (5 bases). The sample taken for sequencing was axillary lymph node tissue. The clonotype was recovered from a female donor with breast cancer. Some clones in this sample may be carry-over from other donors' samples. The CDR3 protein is CASNRDGNEQFF. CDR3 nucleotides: TGTGCCAGCAATCGGGATGGCAATGAGCAGTTCTTC.